This T cell receptor beta chain was recorded in a study of CD8+CD57+ T cells in acquired aplastic anemia. General observations from the study: No significant patient-versus-control difference appeared in CD8+ Simpson's diversity.

This clonotype was seen ten or more times. The antigen is undetermined. V was trimmed by 5 bases and J by 5 bases, leaving 18 bases between them. The CDR3 has 15 residues. Germline-derived CDR1 and CDR2 are SGHVS and FNYEAQ. Researchers used genomic DNA as the template to profile TCR beta VDJ and CDR3. One entry per CDR3 protein, called by TCRdb with MiXCR from the reads. The repertoire has about 140,000 distinct CDR3 sequences, less than 45% of them found once; the top ten carry 7.5% to 9.5%. This TCR came from a human donor in good health, serving as a control. The genes are TRBV7-6 and TRBJ2-5, with D perhaps TRBD2 (5 bases). Sequenced input: sorted CD4+, CD8+, or CD8+CD57+ T cells (not recorded which) from PBMCs. CDR3 residues: CASSPLSGRVETQYF. CDR3 nucleotide sequence: TGTGCCAGCAGCCCCCTGAGCGGCCGGGTGGAGACCCAGTACTTC.